These 16 T cell receptor beta chains share one sample of origin, sequenced in a study of blood T cell repertoires in COVID-19. Method: immunoSEQ multiplex PCR; TCRdb's copy keeps in-frame clones and lacks some. Among 160,000 or so clones listed, 79% were seen once. The source material was peripheral blood. These receptors came from a woman aged 60-75 years with COVID-19, enrolled during active disease.

V gene TRBV29-1 combines with J gene TRBJ2-7; no clear D. The V gene's germline CDR1 is SQVTM and CDR2 ANQGSEA. The CDR3 has 11 amino acids. V was clipped by 7 bases and J by 5 bases, with 12 bases between them. The CDR3 spells CSAKVGDEQYF. The CDR3 nucleotides are TGCAGCGCCAAGGTTGGAGACGAGCAGTACTTC.

This clone was seen once. The chain joins TRBV5-6 to TRBJ2-7; D may be TRBD1 (5 bases). V lost 4 bases to trimming and J lost 2 bases, with 13 bases between them. The CDR3 loop spans 14 amino acids. Per the germline V gene, CDR1 is SGHDT and CDR2 is YYEEEE. The CDR3 sequence: CASSPGMQTYEQYF. The DNA for the CDR3 is TGTGCCAGCAGCCCAGGGATGCAAACCTACGAGCAGTACTTC. The variable domain in full, completed from reference TRBV5-6 and TRBJ2-7, reads DAGVTQSPTHLIKTRGQQVTLRCSPKSGHDTVSWYQQALGQGPQFIFQYYEEEERQRGNFPDRFSGHQFPNYSSELNVNALLLGDSALYLCASSPGMQTYEQYFGPGTRLTVT.

This chain connects TRBV28 to TRBJ1-5; 11 bases are a match to TRBD1. The CDR3 contains 16 residues. Germline V gives CDR1 MDHEN, CDR2 SYDVKM. J lost 5 bases, V lost 2 bases, and 5 bases had no gene match. The CDR3 here is CASSLPGTGGDQPQHF. The CDR3 nucleotides read TGTGCCAGCAGTTTACCCGGGACAGGGGGGGATCAGCCCCAGCATTTT. Complete variable domain (other parts from reference TRBV28 and TRBJ1-5): DVKVTQSSRYLVKRTGEKVFLECVQDMDHENMFWYRQDPGLGLRLIYFSYDVKMKEKGDIPEGYSVSREKKERFSLILESASTNQTSMYLCASSLPGTGGDQPQHFGDGTRLSIL.

This clone has just one count. The chain joins TRBV5-1 to TRBJ2-1; 10 bases fit TRBD2. The germline gives CDR1 SGHRS, CDR2 YFSETQ. With V trimmed by 0 bases and J by 0 bases, 9 bases remained unmatched. The CDR3 spans 19 residues. The CDR3 DNA sequence: TGCGCCAGCAGCTTGGGGGCTAGCGGGGGCCCAAGCTCCTACAATGAGCAGTTCTTC. It yields the protein CASSLGASGGPSSYNEQFF.

The V and J genes are TRBV4-1 and TRBJ2-2, with TRBD1 matching over 9 bases. The CDR3 contains 17 residues. After removal of 3 bases from V and 5 bases from J, the junction contained 10 bases not matched to a gene. Germline V gives CDR1 MGHRA, CDR2 YSYEKL. Here the CDR3 DNA reads TGCGCCAGCAGCCATACCCCAGGGACAGGGCAGACCGGGGAGCTGTTTTTT. Translating gives CASSHTPGTGQTGELFF.

The table lists this clone with a count of one. The chain combines TRBV6-5 with TRBJ1-2, with 7 positions matching TRBD1. V was clipped by 5 bases and J by 4 bases; unmatched bases: 4. Germline-derived CDR1 and CDR2 are MNHEY and SVGAGI. The CDR3 consists of 13 residues. CDR3 in amino acids: CASSQDRTYGYTF. In nucleotides, the CDR3 is TGTGCCAGCAGTCAGGACAGGACCTATGGCTACACCTTC.

This chain connects TRBV2 to TRBJ2-2; TRBD1 aligns across 7 bases. Germline V CDR1 and CDR2: SNHLY, FYNNEI. With V trimmed by 11 bases and J by 2 bases, 5 bases remained unmatched. The CDR3 length is 13 residues. CDR3 in amino acids: CAGGQLNTGELFF. In nucleotides, the CDR3 is TGTGCCGGGGGACAGCTTAACACCGGGGAGCTGTTTTTT.

This chain connects TRBV29-1 to TRBJ2-1; 7 bases agree with TRBD2. Trimming at V came to 3 bases and at J to 4 bases, leaving 3 bases not matched to a gene. This CDR3 is 13 amino acids long. In germline, CDR1 is SQVTM, CDR2 ANQGSEA. The CDR3 is CSVDSGAYNEQFF. CDR3 in DNA: TGCAGCGTTGACAGCGGGGCTTACAATGAGCAGTTCTTC.

This chain connects TRBV29-1 to TRBJ2-3; D is uncertain. This CDR3 has 10 amino acids. Trimming shortened V by 4 bases and J by 6 bases, and 5 bases separated the two germline ends. Germline CDR1 is SQVTM and CDR2 is ANQGSEA. The CDR3 DNA sequence: TGCAGCGTTGTTGAGGATACGCAGTATTTT. It encodes CSVVEDTQYF.

The chain employs TRBV27 and TRBJ2-5, with D possibly TRBD2 on 6 matching bases. V gave up 10 bases and J gave up 0 bases, with 15 bases separating them. CDR1 is MNHEY and CDR2 is SMNVEV in the germline V gene (reference sequence). The CDR3 covers 14 residues. The CDR3 region has the DNA TGTGCCACCTCGCCGGGGGTTAACCAAGAGACCCAGTACTTC. Protein product: CATSPGVNQETQYF.

The chain carries TRBV19 and TRBJ1-2; tentatively, D is TRBD1 (6 bases). Per the germline V gene, CDR1 is LNHDA and CDR2 is SQIVND (reference sequence). The CDR3 spans 15 residues. V lost 0 bases to trimming and J lost 8 bases, with 16 bases between them. CDR3 coding DNA: TGTGCCAGTAGTATAGACTCCGGGACAAAAGGGGGCTACACCTTC. Translated, it gives CASSIDSGTKGGYTF.

The chain combines TRBV7-2 with TRBJ1-6, with 7 bases aligning to TRBD1. Unmatched junction bases numbered 5, after V lost 4 bases and J lost 5 bases. The V gene's germline CDR1 is SGHTA and CDR2 FQGNSA. The CDR3 runs to 15 residues. The CDR3 nucleotides read TGTGCCAGCAGCTCGGGACAGAGGAATAATTCACCCCTCCACTTT. Its protein product is CASSSGQRNNSPLHF. The full variable domain, completed using reference TRBV7-2 and TRBJ1-6, is GAGVSQSPSNKVTEKGKDVELRCDPISGHTALYWYRQSLGQGLEFLIYFQGNSAPDKSGLPSDRFSAERTGGSVSTLTIQRTQQEDSAVYLCASSSGQRNNSPLHFGNGTRLTVT.

The rearrangement links TRBV5-4 to TRBJ1-2, with D possibly TRBD1 on 6 matching bases. Germline V gene sequence: CDR1 SGHNT, CDR2 YYREEE (reference sequence). This CDR3 comprises 14 residues. V lost 4 bases and J lost 6, with 16 bases in between. The CDR3 is CASSKPQGGDGYTF. In DNA form, the CDR3 reads TGTGCCAGCAGCAAACCACAGGGAGGGGATGGCTACACCTTC.

This sequence joins TRBV7-8 and TRBJ2-1; 14 nucleotides agree with TRBD2. The CDR3 length is 17 residues. Trimming cost V 5 bases and J 7 bases; bases outside gene matches: 10. Germline values: CDR1 SGHVS, CDR2 FQNEAQ. As DNA, the CDR3 is TGTGCCAGCAGCCTATCCGGTAGGACTAGCGGGAGGAATGAGCAGTTCTTC. Translating it yields CASSLSGRTSGRNEQFF. Supplemented by reference TRBV7-8 and TRBJ2-1, the full variable domain reads GAGVSQSPRYKVAKRGQDVALRCDPISGHVSLFWYQQALGQGPEFLTYFQNEAQLDKSGLPSDRFFAERPEGSVSTLKIQRTQQEDSAVYLCASSLSGRTSGRNEQFFGPGTRLTVL.

This chain links TRBV3-1 (or the pseudogene TRBV3-2) with TRBJ2-1, with 12 bases fitting TRBD2. After removal of 1 base from V and 3 bases from J, the junction contained 4 bases not matched to a gene. The CDR3 consists of 17 residues. Germline values: CDR1 LGHDT, CDR2 YNNKEL (reference sequence). The CDR3 loop is CASSQGTSGTIYNEQFF. As DNA, the CDR3 is TGTGCCAGCAGCCAAGGGACTAGCGGGACCATCTACAATGAGCAGTTCTTC.

This chain connects TRBV5-4 to TRBJ1-6; 9 bases are a match to TRBD1. Per germline, CDR1 SGHNT and CDR2 YYREEE (reference sequence). Trimming cost V 5 bases and J 7 bases; bases outside gene matches: 7. The CDR3 consists of 15 residues. As DNA, the CDR3 is TGTGCCAGCAGTCGGGACAGGGTGGGGAATTCACCCCTCCACTTT. Translated: CASSRDRVGNSPLHF. The full variable domain, rest sourced from reference TRBV5-4 and TRBJ1-6, is ETGVTQSPTHLIKTRGQQVTLRCSSQSGHNTVSWYQQALGQGPQFIFQYYREEENGRGNFPPRFSGLQFPNYSSELNVNALELDDSALYLCASSRDRVGNSPLHFGNGTRLTVT.